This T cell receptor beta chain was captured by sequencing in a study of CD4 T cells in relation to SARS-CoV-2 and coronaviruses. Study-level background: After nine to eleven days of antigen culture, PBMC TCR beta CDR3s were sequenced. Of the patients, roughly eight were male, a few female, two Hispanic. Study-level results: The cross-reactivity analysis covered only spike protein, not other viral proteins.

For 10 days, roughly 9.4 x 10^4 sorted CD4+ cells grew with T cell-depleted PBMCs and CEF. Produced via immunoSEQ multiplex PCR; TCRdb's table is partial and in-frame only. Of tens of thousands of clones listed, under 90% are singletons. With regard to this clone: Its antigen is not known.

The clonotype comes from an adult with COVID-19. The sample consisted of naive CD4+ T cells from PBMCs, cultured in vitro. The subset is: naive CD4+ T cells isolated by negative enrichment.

CDR3 loop: CASSLDVGANTGELFF. CDR3 in DNA: TGTGCCAGCAGCTTAGATGTGGGTGCGAACACCGGGGAGCTGTTTTTT. The chain has TRBV7-9 and TRBJ2-2; D unresolved. Looked up from germline, CDR1 is SEHNR and CDR2 is FQNEAQ (reference sequence). Trimming cost V 1 base and J 0 bases, with 9 bases left between them. The CDR3 spans 16 residues.